The 18 T cell receptor beta chains below all came from one sample that was sequenced in a study of blood T cell repertoires in COVID-19 (TCRdb year 2020). Libraries were made using the immunoSEQ multiplex PCR assay. TCRdb took over this immuneACCESS table, retaining in-frame rearrangements with V and J assigned. Such tables are incomplete; in checked studies, under half of the missing clones stem from an unresolved V gene, and the remainder is unexplained. The sample table shows almost 90,000 clones, and over 75% are seen once. 11% of the sample lies in the top ten. Sequenced input: peripheral blood. The source of these receptors is a man at least 80 years old with acute or convalescent COVID-19.

This chain joins TRBV4-2 and TRBJ1-3; TRBD1 is a possible D gene (5 bases). Germline V lookup: CDR1 LGHNA, CDR2 YNFKEQ. The CDR3 consists of 14 residues. V shed 5 bases and J shed 0 bases, with 8 bases lying between them. The CDR3 region is CASSDRFSGNTIYF. The CDR3 bases are TGTGCCAGCAGCGACAGATTCTCTGGAAACACCATATATTTT.

The chain has TRBV10-3 and TRBJ1-2; D is undetermined. CDR3 length equals 14 residues. Germline V lookup: CDR1 ENHRY, CDR2 SYGVKD. Trimming cost V 0 bases and J 4 bases, with 9 bases left between them. The CDR3 nucleotides are TGTGCCATCAGTGAGTCGCCGGAGTTCTATGGCTACACCTTC. Residues: CAISESPEFYGYTF.

This chain links TRBV30 with TRBJ1-4; no reliable D call. The CDR3 loop spans 11 amino acids. V lost 2 bases to trimming and J lost 6 bases, with 4 bases between them. From germline, CDR1 is GTSNPN and CDR2 SVGIG (reference sequence). CDR3 DNA: TGTGCCTGGAGTTCGGATGAAAAACTGTTTTTT. Translation gives CAWSSDEKLFF.

This sequence joins TRBV29-1 and TRBJ2-7; D is possibly TRBD2 (6 bases). Trimming stripped 7 bases from V and 0 bases from J, with 16 bases between. The CDR3 consists of 14 residues. The V gene's germline CDR1 is SQVTM and CDR2 ANQGSEA. In nucleotides, the CDR3 is TGCAGCGCCGGGGGAGGTGCGTCCTCCTACGAGCAGTACTTC. This gives the protein CSAGGGASSYEQYF.

V is TRBV18 and J is TRBJ1-2; D might be TRBD1 (6 bases). Germline V gene sequence: CDR1 KGHSH, CDR2 LQKENI. The CDR3 loop spans 15 amino acids. The V end was cut by 2 bases, the J end by 4 bases, with 14 bases between. CDR3 region: CASSPTPGDSYGYTF. The CDR3 nucleotides read TGTGCCAGCTCACCAACCCCAGGGGATAGCTATGGCTACACCTTC.

The chain joins TRBV5-6 to TRBJ2-7; 9 nucleotides agree with TRBD1. CDR1 is SGHDT, CDR2 YYEEEE, per germline. Losses at the gene ends were 5 bases for V and 8 bases for J; bases not matched to a gene: 11. The CDR3 sequence is 14 residues long. Written as DNA, the CDR3 is TGTGCCAGCAGGGCAACCGGGACAGGGACGCAGCAGTACTTC. Protein sequence: CASRATGTGTQQYF. The full variable domain, rest sourced from reference TRBV5-6 and TRBJ2-7, is DAGVTQSPTHLIKTRGQQVTLRCSPKSGHDTVSWYQQALGQGPQFIFQYYEEEERQRGNFPDRFSGHQFPNYSSELNVNALLLGDSALYLCASRATGTGTQQYFGPGTRLTVT.

V is TRBV2 and J is TRBJ1-2; no clear D gene. V was pared by 2 bases and J by 0 bases, with 7 bases between. The CDR3 is 14 amino acids. CDR1 is SNHLY and CDR2 is FYNNEI in the germline V gene. CDR3 bases: TGTGCCAGCAGTGAAACAGATACTAACTATGGCTACACCTTC. It yields the protein CASSETDTNYGYTF.

This clone was counted once. The chain links TRBV6-5 to TRBJ2-3; 9 bases are a match to TRBD2. Germline loops: CDR1 MNHEY, CDR2 SVGAGI. The CDR3 contains 14 residues. The V segment lost 5 bases and the J segment 3 bases; nucleotides outside the gene matches: 3. The CDR3 spells CASSPAGGTDTQYF. CDR3 bases: TGTGCCAGCAGTCCAGCGGGGGGTACAGATACGCAGTATTTT.

This chain uses TRBV7-3 with TRBJ2-3, with 12 bases identical to TRBD2. Germline loops: CDR1 SGHTA, CDR2 FQGTGA. Losses at the gene ends were 2 bases for V and 5 bases for J; bases not matched to a gene: 5. There are 16 residues in the CDR3. This CDR3 reads CASSLAASGGVDTQYF. Written as DNA, the CDR3 is TGTGCCAGCAGCTTAGCGGCTAGCGGGGGGGTAGATACGCAGTATTTT.

This clone was observed once. The chain combines TRBV12-3 or TRBV12-4 with TRBJ1-2, with D tentatively TRBD1 (6 bases). V shed 11 bases and J shed 2 bases, with 12 bases lying between them. This CDR3 region has 12 residues. This CDR3 is CASKGVNYGYTF. Written as DNA, the CDR3 is TGTGCCTCGAAGGGGGTCAACTATGGCTACACCTTC.

This clone came up a few times. This sequence joins TRBV10-3 and TRBJ1-2; D gene unclear. The CDR3 loop spans 13 amino acids. The germline V gene has CDR1 ENHRY and CDR2 SYGVKD. Trimming removed 10 bases from V and 0 bases from J, with 12 bases in between. The chain's CDR3 is CASGGEANYGYTF. The CDR3 DNA reads as TGTGCCAGCGGTGGAGAAGCTAACTATGGCTACACCTTC.

The rearrangement uses TRBV19 and TRBJ2-2; 8 nucleotides match TRBD1. Germline CDR1 is LNHDA and CDR2 is SQIVND (reference sequence). The CDR3 is made up of 14 amino acids. Trimming took 11 bases from V and 1 from J; bases not matched to a gene: 6. This chain's CDR3 is CAGRQGLNTGELFF. In DNA, the CDR3 is TGTGCCGGCCGACAGGGGTTGAACACCGGGGAGCTGTTTTTT.

The V gene is TRBV19, the J gene TRBJ2-1; weak D call: TRBD2 (6 bases). Germline assignment: CDR1 LNHDA and CDR2 SQIVND (reference sequence). The CDR3 spans 16 residues. Trimming removed 0 bases from V and 7 bases from J, with 16 bases in between. The CDR3 DNA is TGTGCCAGTAGTATAGAGGGACTTTACGGGGAAAATGAGCAGTTCTTC. It codes for CASSIEGLYGENEQFF. Filled out from reference TRBV19 and TRBJ2-1, the complete variable domain reads DGGITQSPKYLFRKEGQNVTLSCEQNLNHDAMYWYRQDPGQGLRLIYYSQIVNDFQKGDIAEGYSVSREKKESFPLTVTSAQKNPTAFYLCASSIEGLYGENEQFFGPGTRLTVL.

This sequence joins TRBV28 and TRBJ2-7, with 10 bases matching TRBD1. Germline V gene data show CDR1 as MDHEN and CDR2 as SYDVKM. Trimming at V came to 2 bases and at J to 4 bases, leaving 5 bases not matched to a gene. The CDR3 is 15 residues long. The CDR3 region is CASSLPTGGNYEQYF. CDR3 DNA: TGTGCCAGCAGTTTACCGACAGGGGGCAATTACGAGCAGTACTTC.

The chain is built from TRBV15 and TRBJ2-5; 8 bases align to TRBD2. CDR3 length equals 21 residues. Per the germline V gene, CDR1 is LNHNV and CDR2 is YYDKDF (reference sequence). Losses at the gene ends were 0 bases for V and 5 bases for J; bases not matched to a gene: 23. This CDR3 is CATSRDRSGGEMAFTLETQYF. CDR3 in DNA: TGTGCCACCAGCAGAGATCGGTCGGGAGGGGAGATGGCTTTTACGTTGGAGACCCAGTACTTC.

The gene calls are TRBV7-2 and TRBJ2-5; unclear D gene. Germline values: CDR1 SGHTA, CDR2 FQGNSA. There are 12 residues in the CDR3. V lost 1 base and J lost 4, with 4 bases in between. This chain's CDR3 is CASSLVRETQYF. The CDR3 DNA reads TGTGCCAGCAGCTTAGTCAGAGAGACCCAGTACTTC.

The gene calls are TRBV3-1 (or the pseudogene TRBV3-2) and TRBJ1-4; D is possibly TRBD1 (5 bases). The germline V and J ends were trimmed by 0 bases and 7 bases, with 15 bases remaining between them. CDR3 size: 16 residues. Germline V CDR1 and CDR2: LGHDT, YNNKEL (reference sequence). DNA for the CDR3: TGTGCCAGCAGCCAAGATTTTGGGGCAGCGGGTGAAAAACTGTTTTTT. It specifies CASSQDFGAAGEKLFF.

The chain joins TRBV13 to TRBJ1-3, with D tentatively TRBD1 (5 bases). The V end was cut by 5 bases, the J end by 1 base, with 12 bases between. CDR1 is PRHDT, CDR2 FYEKMQ, per germline (reference sequence). The length of the CDR3 is 15 residues. The CDR3 sequence is CASSPDGGSGNTIYF. CDR3 in DNA: TGTGCCAGCAGCCCGGACGGGGGATCTGGAAACACCATATATTTT.